Sequencing of this T cell receptor (beta chain) was carried out in a study of T cells in Graves' hyperthyroidism and ophthalmopathy (dated by TCRdb to the late 2010s). Notes on the research overall: TCR V-J signatures able to tell the groups apart were searched for in a discovery cohort of 100 or so patients, of whom under 45 had Graves' ophthalmopathy and roughly 58 had stable Graves' hyperthyroidism. The roughly 99 discovery patients were divided at random into training and test sets in a 7:3 ratio. According to the paper, TCR Vbeta CDR3 sequencing was carried out on 135 peripheral blood samples, which came from some 41 ophthalmopathy, some 73 hyperthyroidism and approximately 17 progressor patients. Whether ophthalmopathy could be predicted prospectively was tested in an independent validation cohort made up of about 18 hyperthyroidism patients plus 17 patients who later progressed to ophthalmopathy. After sampling, hyperthyroidism patients received methimazole starting at 30 mg daily, and ophthalmopathy patients received high-dose intravenous methylprednisolone. The study also compared thyroid tissue and blood T-cell repertoires from five or six Graves' hyperthyroidism patients. The paper's findings and limits, for the study overall: Sample size was not statistically predetermined, and blinding of investigators to group allocation was not performed. In validation, progression to ophthalmopathy was predicted by the model with nearly 71% sensitivity and around 76% specificity, a median of around 5.9 months before onset. Blood samples also contained most of the expanded thyroid clonotypes (frequency above 0.001), which suggests that blood repertoires may reflect thyroid immune responses. In cross-validation, a model built on a 13 V-J signature told ophthalmopathy apart from stable hyperthyroidism with approximately 90% sensitivity and around 81% specificity, and in testing the same model reached 80%/75%.

Of note for this clonotype: This clone's antigen is unknown. The sample holds no much larger clone one base away, and base qualities are not on file.

TCR beta CDR3 regions were amplified from RNA transcripts. A first-round RT-PCR of the TCR CDR3 used the HTBI primer set with the Qiagen OneStep RT-PCR kit. The libraries were constructed in a second round of multiplex PCR and then size-selected and purified. Libraries were sequenced paired-end with 100 bp reads on an Illumina HiSeq2000. In the source study's methods: SOAPnuke was used to process the raw data, with reads discarded if the reads contained adapters or uncalled bases, had a mean Phred below 15, or lacked an exact constant-primer or identifier match. COPE v1.2.5 was used to merge the high-quality paired reads, and each unique nucleotide sequence was defined as a clonotype. MiTCR v1.1 was used to align the clonotypes against IMGT TRBV, TRBD and TRBJ reference segments. Analysis was restricted to V-J combinations with a frequency above 0.0001, which covered roughly 99% of repertoires. The TCS score was defined as the ratio of F50 (clonal expansion) to E x V (chaos), calculated using BLOSUM62-based TCRdist between CDR3 peptides within each V-J. Welch's t-statistics and random forest reduced fewer than 600 V-J features to 10 to 15, which were used in a naive Bayes classifier (R e1071). The similarity between thyroid and blood repertoires was quantified using the Morisita-Horn index. TCRdb handled the public reads itself, with Q25 trimming in fastp and clone calling in MiXCR, and kept productive beta chains. Each record represents a unique CDR3 protein, reported with the most common genes and DNA among its rows. These V and J calls originate from TCRdb's pipeline instead of the authors' own analysis. The sample table lists roughly 500,000 distinct CDR3 sequences, approximately 49% of them with a count of one. The ten largest clones take up around 47% of the sample.

Exclusion was applied to patients with uncontrolled infections, other autoimmune diseases, pregnancy or lactation. Diagnoses relied on clinical symptoms, serum thyroxine and TRAb, thyroid ultrasound and orbital computed tomography. Trizol reagent was used to extract total RNA, and RNA quality was then checked on an Agilent 2100 Bioanalyzer. V loses 3 bases of germline sequence and J loses 6 bases, and the interval between the two ends is 18 bases. From its cysteine to its phenylalanine, the CDR3 spans 15 amino acids. The only DNA kept is the CDR3, 45 bases in frame from the first base. The CDR1 and CDR2 encoded by the germline V gene are SGDLS and YYNGEE.

Sample: peripheral blood or thyroid tissue (not recorded which). This clonotype originated in an adult woman with Graves' disease, either hyperthyroidism or ophthalmopathy (not recorded which). The V and J segments used are TRBV9 and TRBJ1-1; the D gene remains uncertain. The CDR3 protein sequence reads: CASSARVTEGSEAFF. The DNA sequence is given as TGTGCCAGCAGCGCGAGGGTGACGGAGGGCTCTGAAGCTTTCTTT.